This T cell receptor beta chain appears in the sequencing data of a study of low-dose radiotherapy and immunotherapy resistance in tumors. At the level of the study: Intravenously given cyclophosphamide 200 mg/m2 followed a two-week schedule that placed each dose one day before radiation and immunotherapy.

Time point meaning: after trial treatment. Stated treatment: LDRT plus nivolumab, ipilimumab, low-dose cyclophosphamide and aspirin (RACIN trial). The V gene end was trimmed by 10 bases and the J gene end by 2 bases; junction bases not matched to a gene: 4. The CDR3 loop spans 13 amino acids. Primers targeting TRAV and TRBV primed first-strand cDNA, covering alpha and beta chains. It was with a constant-region primer and a V-primer adapter that TCRs were amplified over around 18 PCR cycles. Via MiXCR, TCRdb re-called the reads, giving one row per CDR3 protein. Among about 35,000 distinct CDR3 sequences listed, less than 25% were seen once.

The receptor was isolated from a female donor with ovarian cancer. The material sequenced was PBMCs, taken after low-dose radiotherapy plus immunotherapy. J is TRBJ2-2 and V is TRBV12-3 or TRBV12-4; TRBD1 matches at 7 bases. The CDR3 reads CATGDSNTGELFF. The CDR3 bases are TGTGCCACCGGGGACAGCAACACCGGGGAGCTGTTTTTT.